The sample holds many counts of the clone carrying this T cell receptor (beta chain). Stated time point: blood at routine non-recurrence follow-up after resection. The sample originates from a study of spatial heterogeneity in lung cancer. This CDR3 comprises 14 residues. Unmatched junction bases numbered 11, after V lost 9 bases and J lost 9 bases. TCRdb used MiXCR to reprocess the 5' RACE reads, holding one entry per CDR3 protein. This table has tens of thousands of distinct CDR3 sequences, under 9% appearing once. The sequences come from PBMCs, collected at follow-up. This clonotype was sampled from a male donor with early-stage non-small cell lung cancer. The chain employs TRBV12-3 or TRBV12-4 and TRBJ2-1; 10 nucleotides agree with TRBD2. This CDR3 reads CASRLAGDLGEQFF. The CDR3 DNA sequence: TGTGCCAGTAGGCTAGCGGGGGATCTTGGTGAGCAGTTCTTC.